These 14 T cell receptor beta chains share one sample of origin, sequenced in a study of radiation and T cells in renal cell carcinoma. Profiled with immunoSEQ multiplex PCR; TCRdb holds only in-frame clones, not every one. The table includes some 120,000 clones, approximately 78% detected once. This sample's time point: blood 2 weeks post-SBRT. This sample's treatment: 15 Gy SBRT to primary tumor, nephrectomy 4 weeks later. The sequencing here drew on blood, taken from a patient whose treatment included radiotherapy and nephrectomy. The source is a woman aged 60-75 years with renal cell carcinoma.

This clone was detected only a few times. The CDR3 region has the DNA TGTGCCAGTAGTATATCCTACGGGGCCGGGGAGCTGTTTTTT. This sequence encodes CASSISYGAGELFF. The chain couples TRBV19 to TRBJ2-2; possibly TRBD2 for D (5 bases). V lost 2 bases to trimming and J lost 6 bases, with 10 bases between them. Looked up from germline, CDR1 is LNHDA and CDR2 is SQIVND (reference sequence). The CDR3 sequence is 14 residues long.

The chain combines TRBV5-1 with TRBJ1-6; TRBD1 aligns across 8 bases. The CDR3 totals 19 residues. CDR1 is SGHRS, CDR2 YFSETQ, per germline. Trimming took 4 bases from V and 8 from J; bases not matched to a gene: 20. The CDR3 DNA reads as TGCGCCAGCAGCCCGGGTCAGACATACCAGGGGGCTCTATATTCACCCCTCCACTTT. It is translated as CASSPGQTYQGALYSPLHF.

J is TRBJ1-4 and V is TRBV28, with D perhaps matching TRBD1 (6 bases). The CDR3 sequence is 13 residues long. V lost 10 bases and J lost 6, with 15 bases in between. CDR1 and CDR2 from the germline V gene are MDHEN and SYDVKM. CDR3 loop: CATRRGPDEKLFF. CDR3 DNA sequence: TGTGCCACCCGACGGGGGCCAGATGAAAAACTGTTTTTT.

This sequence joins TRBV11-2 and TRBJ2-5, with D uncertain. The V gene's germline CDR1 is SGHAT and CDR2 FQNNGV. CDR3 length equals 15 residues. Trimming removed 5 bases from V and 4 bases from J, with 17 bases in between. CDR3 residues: CASSDDGRIVETQYF. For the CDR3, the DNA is TGTGCCAGCAGCGATGACGGCCGCATCGTAGAGACCCAGTACTTC. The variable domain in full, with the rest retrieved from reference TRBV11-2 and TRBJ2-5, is EAGVAQSPRYKIIEKRQSVAFWCNPISGHATLYWYQQILGQGPKLLIQFQNNGVVDDSQLPKDRFSAERLKGVDSTLKIQPAKLEDSAVYLCASSDDGRIVETQYFGPGTRLLVL.

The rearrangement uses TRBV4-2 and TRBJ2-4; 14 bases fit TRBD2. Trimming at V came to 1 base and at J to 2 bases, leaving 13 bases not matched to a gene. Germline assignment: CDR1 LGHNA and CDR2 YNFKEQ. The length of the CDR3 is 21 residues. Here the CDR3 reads CASSQVGTSGSLARSKNIQYF. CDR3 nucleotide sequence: TGTGCCAGCAGCCAAGTCGGGACTAGCGGGAGTCTGGCTAGGTCCAAAAACATTCAGTACTTC.

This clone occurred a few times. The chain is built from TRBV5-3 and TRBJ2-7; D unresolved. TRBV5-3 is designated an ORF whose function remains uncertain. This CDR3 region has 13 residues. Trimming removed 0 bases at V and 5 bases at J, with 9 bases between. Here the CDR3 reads CARSLGSIHEQYF. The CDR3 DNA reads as TGTGCCAGAAGCTTGGGGTCTATCCACGAGCAGTACTTC.

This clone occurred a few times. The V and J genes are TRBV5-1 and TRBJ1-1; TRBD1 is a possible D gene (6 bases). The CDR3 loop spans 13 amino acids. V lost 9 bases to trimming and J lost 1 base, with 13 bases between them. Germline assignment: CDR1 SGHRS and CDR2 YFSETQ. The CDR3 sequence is CATRWTANTEAFF. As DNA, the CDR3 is TGCGCCACCCGTTGGACAGCGAACACTGAAGCTTTCTTT. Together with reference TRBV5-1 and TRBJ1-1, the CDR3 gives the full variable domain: KAGVTQTPRYLIKTRGQQVTLSCSPISGHRSVSWYQQTPGQGLQFLFEYFSETQRNKGNFPGRFSGRQFSNSRSEMNVSTLELGDSALYLCATRWTANTEAFFGQGTRLTVV.

The CDR3 region is CASSPQTGGDTEAFF. The CDR3 DNA reads TGTGCCAGCAGCCCTCAGACAGGGGGGGACACTGAAGCTTTCTTT. The chain uses TRBV28 and TRBJ1-1; 9 bases match TRBD1. The germline CDR1 and CDR2 sequences are MDHEN and SYDVKM. After removal of 6 bases from V and 3 bases from J, the junction contained 8 bases not matched to a gene. CDR3 length: 15 amino acids.

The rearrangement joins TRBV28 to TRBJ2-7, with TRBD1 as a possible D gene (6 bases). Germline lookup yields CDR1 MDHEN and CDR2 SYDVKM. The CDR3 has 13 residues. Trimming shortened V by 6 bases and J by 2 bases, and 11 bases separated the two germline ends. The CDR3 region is CASRTGATYEQYF. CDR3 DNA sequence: TGTGCCAGCAGGACAGGAGCAACCTACGAGCAGTACTTC.

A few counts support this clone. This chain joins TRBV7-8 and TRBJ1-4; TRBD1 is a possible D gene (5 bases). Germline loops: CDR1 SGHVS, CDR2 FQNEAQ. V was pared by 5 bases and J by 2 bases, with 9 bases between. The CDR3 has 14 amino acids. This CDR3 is CASSLTATNEKLFF. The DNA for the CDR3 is TGTGCCAGCAGCCTGACAGCGACTAATGAAAAACTGTTTTTT.

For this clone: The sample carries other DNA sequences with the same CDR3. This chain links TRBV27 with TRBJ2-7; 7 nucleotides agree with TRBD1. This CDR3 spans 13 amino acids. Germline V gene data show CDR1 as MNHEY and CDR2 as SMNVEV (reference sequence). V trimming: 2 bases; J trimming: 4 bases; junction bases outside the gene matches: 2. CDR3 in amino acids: CASSLGTAYEQYF. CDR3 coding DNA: TGTGCCAGCAGTTTAGGGACAGCGTACGAGCAGTACTTC.

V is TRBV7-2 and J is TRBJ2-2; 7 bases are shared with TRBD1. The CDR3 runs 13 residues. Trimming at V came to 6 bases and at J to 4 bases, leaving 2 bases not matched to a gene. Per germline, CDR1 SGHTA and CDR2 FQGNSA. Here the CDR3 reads CASSYRGTGELFF. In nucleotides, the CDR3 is TGTGCCAGCAGTTACAGGGGCACCGGGGAGCTGTTTTTT.

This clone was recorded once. This CDR3 reads CASSSTQGGHTEAFF. CDR3 nucleotide sequence: TGTGCCAGCAGTTCCACACAGGGGGGTCACACTGAAGCTTTCTTT. The chain combines TRBV6-6 with TRBJ1-1; 8 positions agree with TRBD1. V shed 4 bases, J shed 3 bases, and the junction held 7 bases outside the gene matches. There are 15 residues in the CDR3. Germline V CDR1 and CDR2: MNHNY, SVGAGI (reference sequence).

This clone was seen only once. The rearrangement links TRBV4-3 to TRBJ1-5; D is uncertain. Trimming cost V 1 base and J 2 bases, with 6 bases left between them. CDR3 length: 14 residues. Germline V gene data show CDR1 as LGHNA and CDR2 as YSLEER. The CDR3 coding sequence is TGCGCCAGCAGCCAAGGAATCGGCAATCAGCCCCAGCATTTT. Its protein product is CASSQGIGNQPQHF.